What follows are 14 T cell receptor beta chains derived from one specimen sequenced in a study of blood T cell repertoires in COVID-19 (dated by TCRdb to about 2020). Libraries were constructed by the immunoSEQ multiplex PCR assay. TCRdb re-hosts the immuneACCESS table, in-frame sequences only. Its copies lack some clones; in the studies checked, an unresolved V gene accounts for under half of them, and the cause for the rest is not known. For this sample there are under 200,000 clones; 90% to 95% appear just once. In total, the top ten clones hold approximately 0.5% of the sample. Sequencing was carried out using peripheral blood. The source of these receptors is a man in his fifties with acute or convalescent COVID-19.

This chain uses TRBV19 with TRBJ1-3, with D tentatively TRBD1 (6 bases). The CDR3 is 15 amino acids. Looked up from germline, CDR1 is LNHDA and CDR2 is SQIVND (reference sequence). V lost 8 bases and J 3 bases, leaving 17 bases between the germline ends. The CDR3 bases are TGTGCCAGTCGGCTGCGGGGGGCCGGTGGAAACACCATATATTTT. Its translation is CASRLRGAGGNTIYF. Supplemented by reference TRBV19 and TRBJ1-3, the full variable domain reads DGGITQSPKYLFRKEGQNVTLSCEQNLNHDAMYWYRQDPGQGLRLIYYSQIVNDFQKGDIAEGYSVSREKKESFPLTVTSAQKNPTAFYLCASRLRGAGGNTIYFGEGSWLTVV.

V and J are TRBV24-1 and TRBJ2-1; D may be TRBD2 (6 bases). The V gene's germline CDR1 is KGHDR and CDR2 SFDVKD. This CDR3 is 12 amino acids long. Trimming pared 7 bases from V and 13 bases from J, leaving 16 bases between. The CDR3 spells CATSRNPGVQFF. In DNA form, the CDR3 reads TGTGCCACCAGCCGCAATCCGGGAGTCCAGTTCTTC.

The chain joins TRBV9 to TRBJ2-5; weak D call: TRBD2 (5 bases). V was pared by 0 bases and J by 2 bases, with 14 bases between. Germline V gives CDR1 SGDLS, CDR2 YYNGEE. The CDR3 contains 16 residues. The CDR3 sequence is CASSVETIESQETQYF. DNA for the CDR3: TGTGCCAGCAGCGTAGAGACTATAGAGAGTCAAGAGACCCAGTACTTC. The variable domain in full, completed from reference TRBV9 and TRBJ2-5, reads DSGVTQTPKHLITATGQRVTLRCSPRSGDLSVYWYQQSLDQGLQFLIQYYNGEERAKGNILERFSAQQFPDLHSELNLSSLELGDSALYFCASSVETIESQETQYFGPGTRLLVL.

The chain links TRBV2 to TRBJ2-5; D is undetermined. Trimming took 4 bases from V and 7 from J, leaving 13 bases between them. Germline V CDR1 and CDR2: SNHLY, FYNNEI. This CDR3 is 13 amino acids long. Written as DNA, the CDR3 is TGTGCCAGCAGTGTTGGGTCAACGGGGACCCAGTACTTC. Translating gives CASSVGSTGTQYF.

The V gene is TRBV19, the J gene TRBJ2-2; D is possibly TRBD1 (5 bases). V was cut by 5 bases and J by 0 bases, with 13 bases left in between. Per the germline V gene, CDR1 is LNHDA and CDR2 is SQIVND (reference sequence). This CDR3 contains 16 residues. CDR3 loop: CASSQTAATNTGELFF. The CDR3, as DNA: TGTGCCAGTAGTCAGACAGCTGCGACGAACACCGGGGAGCTGTTTTTT.

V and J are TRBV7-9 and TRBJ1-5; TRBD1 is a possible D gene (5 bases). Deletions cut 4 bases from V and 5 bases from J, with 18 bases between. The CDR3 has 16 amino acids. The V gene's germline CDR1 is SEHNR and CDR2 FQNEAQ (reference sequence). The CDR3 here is CASSSFPSGGDQPQHF. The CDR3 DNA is TGTGCCAGCAGCTCATTCCCTAGCGGGGGAGATCAGCCCCAGCATTTT.

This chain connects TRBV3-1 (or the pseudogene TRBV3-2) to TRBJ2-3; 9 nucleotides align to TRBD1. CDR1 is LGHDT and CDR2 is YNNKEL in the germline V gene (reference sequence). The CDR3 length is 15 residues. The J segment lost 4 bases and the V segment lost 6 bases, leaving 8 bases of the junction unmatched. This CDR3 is CASSFTGGAADTQYF. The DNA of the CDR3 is TGTGCCAGCAGTTTTACAGGGGGCGCCGCAGATACGCAGTATTTT.

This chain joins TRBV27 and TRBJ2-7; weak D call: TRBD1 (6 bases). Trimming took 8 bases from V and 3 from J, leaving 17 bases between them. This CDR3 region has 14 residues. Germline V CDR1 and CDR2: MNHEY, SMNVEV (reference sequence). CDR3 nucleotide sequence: TGTGCCAGCTCAGGTCGGGACAAATTCTACGAGCAGTACTTC. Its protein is CASSGRDKFYEQYF.

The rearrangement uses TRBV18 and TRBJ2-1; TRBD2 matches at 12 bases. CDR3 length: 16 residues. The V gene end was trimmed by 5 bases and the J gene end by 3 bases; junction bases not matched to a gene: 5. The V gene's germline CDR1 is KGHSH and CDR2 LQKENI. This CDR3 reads CASSELLAGGYNEQFF. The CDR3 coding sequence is TGTGCCAGCTCAGAACTACTAGCGGGAGGCTACAATGAGCAGTTCTTC.

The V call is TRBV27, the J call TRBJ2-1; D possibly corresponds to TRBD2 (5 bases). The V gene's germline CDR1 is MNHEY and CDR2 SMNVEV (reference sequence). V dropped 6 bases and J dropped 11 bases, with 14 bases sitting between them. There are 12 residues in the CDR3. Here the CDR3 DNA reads TGTGCCAGCAGAAGGGTAGGGAGTAAGCAGTTCTTC. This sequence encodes CASRRVGSKQFF.

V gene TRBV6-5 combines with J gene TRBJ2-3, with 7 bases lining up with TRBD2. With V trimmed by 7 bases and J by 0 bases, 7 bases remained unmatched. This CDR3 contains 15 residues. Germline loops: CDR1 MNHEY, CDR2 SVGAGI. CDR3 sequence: CASNSLASSTDTQYF. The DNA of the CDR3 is TGTGCCAGCAACTCACTAGCGTCTAGCACAGATACGCAGTATTTT.

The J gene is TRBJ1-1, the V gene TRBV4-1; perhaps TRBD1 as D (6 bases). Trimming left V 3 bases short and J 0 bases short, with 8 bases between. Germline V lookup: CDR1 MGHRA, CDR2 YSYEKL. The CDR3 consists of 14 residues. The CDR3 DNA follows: TGCGCCAGCAGCCAGGGACAAATGAACACTGAAGCTTTCTTT. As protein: CASSQGQMNTEAFF.

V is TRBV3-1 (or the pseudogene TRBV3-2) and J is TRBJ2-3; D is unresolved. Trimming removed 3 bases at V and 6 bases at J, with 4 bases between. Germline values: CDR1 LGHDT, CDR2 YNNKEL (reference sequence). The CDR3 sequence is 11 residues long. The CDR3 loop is CASSHGDTQYF. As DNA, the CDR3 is TGTGCCAGCAGCCACGGGGATACGCAGTATTTT.

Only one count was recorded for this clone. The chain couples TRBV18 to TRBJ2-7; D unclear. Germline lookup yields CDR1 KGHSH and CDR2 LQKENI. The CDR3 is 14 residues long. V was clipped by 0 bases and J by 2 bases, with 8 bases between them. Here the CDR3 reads CASSPPARTYEQYF. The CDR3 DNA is TGTGCCAGCTCACCACCCGCCAGAACCTACGAGCAGTACTTC.